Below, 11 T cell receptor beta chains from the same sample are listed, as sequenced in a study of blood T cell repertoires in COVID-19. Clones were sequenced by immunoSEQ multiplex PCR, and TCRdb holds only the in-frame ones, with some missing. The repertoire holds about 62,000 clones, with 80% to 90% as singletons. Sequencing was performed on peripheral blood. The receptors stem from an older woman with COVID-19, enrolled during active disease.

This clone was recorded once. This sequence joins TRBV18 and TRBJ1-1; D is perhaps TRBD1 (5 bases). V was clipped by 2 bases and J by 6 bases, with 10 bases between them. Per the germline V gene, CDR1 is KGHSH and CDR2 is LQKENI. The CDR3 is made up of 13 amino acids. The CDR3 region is CASSPKEGSEAFF. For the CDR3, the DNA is TGTGCCAGCTCACCAAAGGAGGGGTCTGAAGCTTTCTTT. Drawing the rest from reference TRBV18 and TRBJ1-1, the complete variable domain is NAGVMQNPRHLVRRRGQEARLRCSPMKGHSHVYWYRQLPEEGLKFMVYLQKENIIDESGMPKERFSAEFPKEGPSILRIQQVVRGDSAAYFCASSPKEGSEAFFGQGTRLTVV.

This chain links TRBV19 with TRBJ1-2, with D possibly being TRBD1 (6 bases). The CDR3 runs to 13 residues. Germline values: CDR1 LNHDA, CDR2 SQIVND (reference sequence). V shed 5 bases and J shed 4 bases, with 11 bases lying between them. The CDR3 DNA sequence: TGTGCCAGTAGTCTGCAGGGGAGCTATGGCTACACCTTC. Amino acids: CASSLQGSYGYTF.

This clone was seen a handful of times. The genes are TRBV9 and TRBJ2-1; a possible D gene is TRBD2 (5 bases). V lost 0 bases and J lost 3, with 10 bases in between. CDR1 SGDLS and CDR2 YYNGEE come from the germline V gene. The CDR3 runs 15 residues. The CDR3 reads CASSVELEDYNEQFF. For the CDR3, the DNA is TGTGCCAGCAGCGTAGAACTAGAGGACTACAATGAGCAGTTCTTC.

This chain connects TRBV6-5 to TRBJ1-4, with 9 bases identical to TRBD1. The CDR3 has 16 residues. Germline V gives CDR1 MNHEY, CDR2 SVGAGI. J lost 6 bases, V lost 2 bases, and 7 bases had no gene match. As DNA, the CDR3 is TGTGCCAGCAGTTACAGGGCCCGACAGGGGGATGAAAAACTGTTTTTT. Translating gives CASSYRARQGDEKLFF.

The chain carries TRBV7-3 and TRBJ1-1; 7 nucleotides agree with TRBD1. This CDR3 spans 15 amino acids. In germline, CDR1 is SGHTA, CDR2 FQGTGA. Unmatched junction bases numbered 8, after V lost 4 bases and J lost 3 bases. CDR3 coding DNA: TGTGCCAGCAGCTCGGGTGAGGGGACAGACACTGAAGCTTTCTTT. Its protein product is CASSSGEGTDTEAFF.

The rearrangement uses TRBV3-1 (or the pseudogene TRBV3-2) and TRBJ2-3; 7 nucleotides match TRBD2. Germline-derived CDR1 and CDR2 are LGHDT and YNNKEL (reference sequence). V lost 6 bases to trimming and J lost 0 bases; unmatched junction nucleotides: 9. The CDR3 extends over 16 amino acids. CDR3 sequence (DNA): TGTGCCAGCAGTCATTCGGGAGGTTGGAGCACAGATACGCAGTATTTT. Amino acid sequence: CASSHSGGWSTDTQYF.

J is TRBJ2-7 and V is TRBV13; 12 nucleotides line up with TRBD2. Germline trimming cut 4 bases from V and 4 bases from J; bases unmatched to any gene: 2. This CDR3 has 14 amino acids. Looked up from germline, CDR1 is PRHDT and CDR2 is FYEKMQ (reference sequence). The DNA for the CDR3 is TGTGCCAGCAGCTACGGACTAGCGGGGTACGAGCAGTACTTC. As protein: CASSYGLAGYEQYF.

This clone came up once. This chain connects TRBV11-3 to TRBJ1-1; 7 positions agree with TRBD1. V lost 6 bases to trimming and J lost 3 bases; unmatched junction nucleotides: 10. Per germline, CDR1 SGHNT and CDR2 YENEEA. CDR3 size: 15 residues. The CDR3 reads CASSTPGGRDTEAFF. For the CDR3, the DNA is TGTGCCAGCAGTACCCCAGGGGGTAGGGACACTGAAGCTTTCTTT.

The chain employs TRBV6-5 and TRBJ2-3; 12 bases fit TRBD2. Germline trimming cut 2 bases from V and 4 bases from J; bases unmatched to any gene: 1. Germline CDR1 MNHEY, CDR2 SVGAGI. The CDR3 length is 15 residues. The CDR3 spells CASSYRLAGADTQYF. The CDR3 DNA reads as TGTGCCAGCAGTTACAGACTAGCGGGAGCAGATACGCAGTATTTT.

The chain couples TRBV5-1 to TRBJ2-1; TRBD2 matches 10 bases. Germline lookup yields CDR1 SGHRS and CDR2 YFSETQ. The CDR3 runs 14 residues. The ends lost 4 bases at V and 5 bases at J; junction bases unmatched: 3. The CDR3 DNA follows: TGCGCCAGCAGCAGGACTAGCGGCGACAATGAGCAGTTCTTC. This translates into CASSRTSGDNEQFF. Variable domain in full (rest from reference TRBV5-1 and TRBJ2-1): KAGVTQTPRYLIKTRGQQVTLSCSPISGHRSVSWYQQTPGQGLQFLFEYFSETQRNKGNFPGRFSGRQFSNSRSEMNVSTLELGDSALYLCASSRTSGDNEQFFGPGTRLTVL.

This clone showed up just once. The DNA for the CDR3 is TGTGCCAGCAGCCAGGGACAGAACTATGGCTACACCTTC. As protein: CASSQGQNYGYTF. This rearrangement joins TRBV14 to TRBJ1-2; 7 nucleotides line up with TRBD1. This CDR3 comprises 13 residues. Trimming took 3 bases from V and 2 from J; bases not matched to a gene: 0. Germline CDR1 SGHDN, CDR2 FVKESK. The full variable domain, in which reference TRBV14 and TRBJ1-2 provide the parts outside the CDR3, is EAGVTQFPSHSVIEKGQTVTLRCDPISGHDNLYWYRRVMGKEIKFLLHFVKESKQDESGMPNNRFLAERTGGTYSTLKVQPAELEDSGVYFCASSQGQNYGYTFGSGTRLTVV.